These 17 T cell receptor beta chains were all obtained from the same sample, sequenced in a study of response to subunit inactivated influenza vaccine. MiXCR, applied by TCRdb to the RT-PCR reads, yields one record per CDR3 protein. Of about 480,000 distinct CDR3 sequences in the sample, 11% were seen once. The specimen was PBMCs from blood, collected 45 days after vaccination. These receptors all come from a man aged 50-59 years who received an inactivated influenza vaccine.

This clonotype was picked up many times. The V call is TRBV3-1, the J call TRBJ1-1; a possible D gene is TRBD1 (6 bases). Trimming took 4 bases from V and 7 from J, leaving 13 bases between them. Germline assignment: CDR1 LGHDT and CDR2 YNNKEL (reference sequence). CDR3 size: 13 residues. CDR3 DNA: TGTGCCAGCAGCCCGGAAGCCAGGGGTGAAGCTTTCTTT. Amino acids: CASSPEARGEAFF.

This clonotype was seen a few times. V and J are TRBV29-1 and TRBJ2-3; D gene unclear. CDR1 and CDR2 from the germline V gene are SQVTM and ANQGSEA. CDR3 size: 14 residues. Trimming left V 6 bases short and J 6 bases short, with 19 bases between. The CDR3 sequence: CSVQLGQPGDTQYF. CDR3 sequence (DNA): TGCAGCGTGCAACTGGGCCAACCCGGGGATACGCAGTATTTT.

There are a few counts of this clonotype. The chain recombines TRBV7-3 with TRBJ2-1; 13 nucleotides agree with TRBD2. CDR1 and CDR2 (germline): SGHTA, FQGTGA. There are 18 residues in the CDR3. V was clipped by 0 bases and J by 0 bases; unmatched bases: 2. The CDR3 reads CASSLTRTSGSSYNEQFF. The CDR3 nucleotides read TGTGCCAGCAGCTTAACCCGGACTAGCGGGAGCTCCTACAATGAGCAGTTCTTC.

This clonotype occurred a few times. The chain couples TRBV6-5 to TRBJ1-2; D remains unclear. Per germline, CDR1 MNHEY and CDR2 SVGAGI. The CDR3 spans 13 residues. Trimming took 4 bases from V and 7 from J, leaving 13 bases between them. The CDR3 sequence: CASSSLNGFGYTF. For the CDR3, the DNA is TGTGCCAGCAGTTCCCTAAACGGGTTTGGCTACACCTTC.

This chain connects TRBV27 to TRBJ2-1, with no clear D. The V end lost 4 bases, the J end lost 9 bases, and 16 bases lay between the germline ends. Germline V gene data show CDR1 as MNHEY and CDR2 as SMNVEV (reference sequence). This CDR3 is 14 amino acids long. CDR3 nucleotides: TGTGCCAGCAGTTCCCTTGACCTGGTAGGTGAGCAGTTCTTC. Its protein product is CASSSLDLVGEQFF.

This clonotype was counted at least ten times. The chain joins TRBV12-3 or TRBV12-4 to TRBJ2-1; D remains unclear. The CDR3 covers 16 residues. Trimming left V 0 bases short and J 1 base short, with 10 bases between. Written as DNA, the CDR3 is TGTGCCAGCAGTTTAGCAGCCGTTATATCCTACAATGAGCAGTTCTTC. Encoded protein: CASSLAAVISYNEQFF.

This clonotype came up many times. The chain combines TRBV20-1 with TRBJ1-1; tentative D call: TRBD1 (5 bases). The CDR3 totals 14 residues. V was shortened by 8 bases and J by 0 bases, with 16 bases between the two germline ends. Germline CDR1 DFQATT, CDR2 SNEGSKA (reference sequence). CDR3: CSTLSGTVNTEAFF. CDR3 coding DNA: TGCAGTACACTTTCCGGGACGGTGAACACTGAAGCTTTCTTT.

The rearrangement joins TRBV3-1 to TRBJ2-7; no reliable D call. The V gene lost 4 bases and the J gene lost 6 bases, with 13 bases spanning the gap. This CDR3 has 13 residues. The germline V gene encodes CDR1 LGHDT and CDR2 YNNKEL (reference sequence). The CDR3 here is CASSPGNVPEQYF. The CDR3 DNA reads as TGTGCCAGCAGCCCTGGGAACGTTCCCGAGCAGTACTTC.

In this sample, this clonotype turned up many times. The rearrangement links TRBV5-1 to TRBJ2-1, with D tentatively TRBD2 (7 bases). CDR3 length: 14 residues. Germline loops: CDR1 SGHRS, CDR2 YFSETQ. V lost 5 bases, J lost 7 bases, and 16 bases lay in between. DNA of the CDR3: TGCGCCAGCAGTGGGGGGGCAGGATTAAATGAGCAGTTCTTC. It specifies CASSGGAGLNEQFF.

The chain combines TRBV6-2 or TRBV6-3 with TRBJ2-1; D is undetermined. CDR3 length: 19 amino acids. CDR1 is MNHEY and CDR2 is SVGEGT in the germline V gene. Deletions cut 0 bases from V and 0 bases from J, with 18 bases between. The CDR3 loop reads CASSYSNSWQASSYNEQFF. For the CDR3, the DNA is TGTGCCAGCAGTTACTCGAATTCTTGGCAGGCATCCTCCTACAATGAGCAGTTCTTC.

The table lists this clonotype with a few counts. The V gene is TRBV12-3 or TRBV12-4, the J gene TRBJ1-2; D remains ambiguous. The CDR3 has 13 residues. The germline V and J ends were trimmed by 6 bases and 8 bases, with 16 bases remaining between them. DNA of the CDR3: TGTGCCAGCAGATCGGGAGGTCCCATGGGCTACACCTTC. Translated, it gives CASRSGGPMGYTF.

A few counts support this clonotype. This chain uses TRBV7-3 with TRBJ2-6; D is unclear. CDR1 and CDR2 (germline): SGHTA, FQGTGA. CDR3 size: 15 residues. V shed 6 bases and J shed 0 bases, with 9 bases lying between them. CDR3 sequence reads: CASSPQLSGANVLTF. CDR3 DNA sequence: TGTGCCAGCAGTCCCCAACTCTCTGGGGCCAACGTCCTGACTTTC.

The chain links TRBV6-2 or TRBV6-3 to TRBJ2-7; 10 nucleotides agree with TRBD1. The CDR3 length is 19 residues. Looked up from germline, CDR1 is MNHEY and CDR2 is SVGEGT. The J segment lost 0 bases and the V segment lost 0 bases, leaving 11 bases of the junction unmatched. The CDR3 DNA sequence: TGTGCCAGCAGTTACTCGAGTATGGGACAGGGGAAACGCTCCTACGAGCAGTACTTC. It codes for CASSYSSMGQGKRSYEQYF.

The J gene is TRBJ2-1, the V gene TRBV20-1, with 11 positions matching TRBD2. The CDR3 length is 16 residues. Unmatched junction bases numbered 9, after V lost 4 bases and J lost 4 bases. Germline-derived CDR1 and CDR2 are DFQATT and SNEGSKA (reference sequence). CDR3 amino acids: CSANSRLAGPYNEQFF. CDR3 in DNA: TGCAGTGCTAACAGCCGACTAGCGGGACCTTACAATGAGCAGTTCTTC.

The sample holds a few counts of this clonotype. The chain recombines TRBV4-2 with TRBJ2-7; D is perhaps TRBD2 (5 bases). V lost 0 bases, J lost 5 bases, and 14 bases lay in between. The V gene's germline CDR1 is LGHNA and CDR2 YNFKEQ. The CDR3 spans 15 residues. DNA for the CDR3: TGTGCCAGCAGCCAAGACAGGCTCTTGAGGGACGAGCAGTACTTC. Translation gives CASSQDRLLRDEQYF.

This chain joins TRBV12-3 or TRBV12-4 and TRBJ2-3, with D perhaps assigned TRBD1 or TRBD2 (6 bases each). The CDR3 is 13 residues long. V gave up 4 bases and J gave up 3 bases, with 8 bases separating them. The CDR3 DNA reads TGTGCCAGCAGTTGGAGGGGGACAGATACGCAGTATTTT. It yields the protein CASSWRGTDTQYF.

This clonotype came up a few times. This chain connects TRBV5-5 to TRBJ2-1; 7 bases are a match to TRBD2. This CDR3 spans 14 amino acids. The V segment lost 1 base and the J segment 5 bases; nucleotides outside the gene matches: 3. Germline-derived CDR1 and CDR2 are SGHKS and YYEKEE (reference sequence). CDR3: CASSLRGVHNEQFF. Written as DNA, the CDR3 is TGTGCCAGCAGCTTGCGGGGGGTACACAATGAGCAGTTCTTC.